The subject of this entry is one T cell receptor (beta chain). Antigen specificity is unknown. The PCR made use of 60 Vbeta and 13 Jbeta primers. Some clones are missing from TCRdb's copy, which holds only in-frame ones; the method was immunoSEQ multiplex PCR. The sample lists about 99,000 clones; approximately 80% were seen once. This record comes from a study of cytomegalovirus exposure and HLA in healthy donors. Study findings and constraints: Most TCR sequences were seen very rarely across donors, but some public TCRs occurred in many.

The CDR3 consists of 14 residues. The germline CDR1 and CDR2 sequences are LNHDA and SQIVND (reference sequence). The V segment lost 2 bases and the J segment 4 bases; nucleotides outside the gene matches: 1. The clonotype comes from a woman in her thirties or forties in good health and CMV-seronegative. The chain uses TRBV19 and TRBJ2-7; 11 nucleotides match TRBD2. Input material: PBMCs. The CDR3 region is CASSIRTSGYEQYF. The CDR3 bases are TGTGCCAGTAGTATAAGGACTAGCGGGTACGAGCAGTACTTC.